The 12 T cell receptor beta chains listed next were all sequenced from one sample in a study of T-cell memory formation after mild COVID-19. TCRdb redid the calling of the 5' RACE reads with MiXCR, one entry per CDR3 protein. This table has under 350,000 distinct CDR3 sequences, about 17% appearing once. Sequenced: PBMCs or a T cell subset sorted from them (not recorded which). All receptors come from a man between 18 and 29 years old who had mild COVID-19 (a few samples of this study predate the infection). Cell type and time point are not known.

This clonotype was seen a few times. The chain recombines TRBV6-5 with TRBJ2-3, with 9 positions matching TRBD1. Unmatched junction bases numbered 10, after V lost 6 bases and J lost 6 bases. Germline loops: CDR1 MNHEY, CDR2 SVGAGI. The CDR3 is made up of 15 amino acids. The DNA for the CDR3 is TGTGCCAGCAGGTCCGCCGGGACAGGGTTGGATACGCAGTATTTT. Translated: CASRSAGTGLDTQYF.

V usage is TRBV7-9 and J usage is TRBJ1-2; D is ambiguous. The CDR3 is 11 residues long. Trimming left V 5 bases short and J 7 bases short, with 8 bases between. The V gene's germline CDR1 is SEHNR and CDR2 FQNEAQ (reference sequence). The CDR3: CASSPQTGYTF. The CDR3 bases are TGTGCCAGCAGCCCCCAAACTGGCTACACCTTC. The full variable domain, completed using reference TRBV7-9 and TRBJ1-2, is DTGVSQNPRHKITKRGQNVTFRCDPISEHNRLYWYRQTLGQGPEFLTYFQNEAQLEKSRLLSDRFSAERPKGSFSTLEIQRTEQGDSAMYLCASSPQTGYTFGSGTRLTVV.

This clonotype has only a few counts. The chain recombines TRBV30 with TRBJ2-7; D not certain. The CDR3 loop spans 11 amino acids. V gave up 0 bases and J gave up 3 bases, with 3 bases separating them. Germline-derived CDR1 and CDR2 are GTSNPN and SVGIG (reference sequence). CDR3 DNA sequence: TGTGCCTGGAGTGTAGTCTACGAGCAGTACTTC. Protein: CAWSVVYEQYF.

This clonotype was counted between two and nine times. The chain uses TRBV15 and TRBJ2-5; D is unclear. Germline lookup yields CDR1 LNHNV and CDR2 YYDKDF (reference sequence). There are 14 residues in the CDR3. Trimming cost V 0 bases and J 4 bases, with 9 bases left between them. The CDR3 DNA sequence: TGTGCCACCAGCAGAGACAAACGCGGAGAGACCCAGTACTTC. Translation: CATSRDKRGETQYF.

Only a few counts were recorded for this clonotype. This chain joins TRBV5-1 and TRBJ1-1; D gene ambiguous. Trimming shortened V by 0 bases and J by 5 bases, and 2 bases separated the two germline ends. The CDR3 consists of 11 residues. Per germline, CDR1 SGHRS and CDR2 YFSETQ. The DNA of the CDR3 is TGCGCCAGCAGCTTGGAGACTGAAGCTTTCTTT. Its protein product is CASSLETEAFF.

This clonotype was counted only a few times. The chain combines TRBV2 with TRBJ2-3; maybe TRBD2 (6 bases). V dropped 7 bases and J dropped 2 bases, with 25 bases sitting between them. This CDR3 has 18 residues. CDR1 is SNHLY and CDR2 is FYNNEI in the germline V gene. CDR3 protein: CASITSQLAIYPTDTQYF. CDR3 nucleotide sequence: TGTGCCAGCATAACTTCCCAGCTAGCGATATACCCCACAGATACGCAGTATTTT.

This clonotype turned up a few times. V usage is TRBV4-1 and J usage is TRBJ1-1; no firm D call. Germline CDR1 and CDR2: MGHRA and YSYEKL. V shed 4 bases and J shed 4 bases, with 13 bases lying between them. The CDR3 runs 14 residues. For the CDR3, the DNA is TGCGCCAGCAGCCTCCCGGGCGAGGTCACTGAAGCTTTCTTT. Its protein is CASSLPGEVTEAFF.

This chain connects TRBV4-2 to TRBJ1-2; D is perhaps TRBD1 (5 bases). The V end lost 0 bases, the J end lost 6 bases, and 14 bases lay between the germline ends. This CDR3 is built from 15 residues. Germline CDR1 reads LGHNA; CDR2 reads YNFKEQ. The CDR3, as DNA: TGTGCCAGCAGCCAAGAAATTGCAGGGTTGGATGGCTACACCTTC. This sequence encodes CASSQEIAGLDGYTF.

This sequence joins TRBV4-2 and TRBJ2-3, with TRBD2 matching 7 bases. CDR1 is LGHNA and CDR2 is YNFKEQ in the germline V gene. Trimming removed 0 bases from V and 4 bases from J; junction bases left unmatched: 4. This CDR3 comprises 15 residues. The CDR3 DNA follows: TGTGCCAGCAGCCAAGATGGGGGGAGGGCAGATACGCAGTATTTT. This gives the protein CASSQDGGRADTQYF.

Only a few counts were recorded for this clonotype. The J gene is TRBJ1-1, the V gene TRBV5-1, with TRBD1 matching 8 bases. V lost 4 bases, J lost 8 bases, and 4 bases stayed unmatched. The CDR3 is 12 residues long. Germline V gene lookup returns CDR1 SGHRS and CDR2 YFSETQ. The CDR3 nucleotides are TGCGCCAGCAGCATCGACAGGGGAGAAGCTTTCTTT. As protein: CASSIDRGEAFF.

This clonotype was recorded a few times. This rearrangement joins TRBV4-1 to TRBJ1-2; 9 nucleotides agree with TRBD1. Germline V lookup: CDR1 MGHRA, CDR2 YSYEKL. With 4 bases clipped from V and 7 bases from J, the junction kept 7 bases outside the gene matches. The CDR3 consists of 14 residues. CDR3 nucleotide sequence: TGCGCCAGCAGCCTTGGGACAGGGAATAGTGGCTACACCTTC. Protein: CASSLGTGNSGYTF.

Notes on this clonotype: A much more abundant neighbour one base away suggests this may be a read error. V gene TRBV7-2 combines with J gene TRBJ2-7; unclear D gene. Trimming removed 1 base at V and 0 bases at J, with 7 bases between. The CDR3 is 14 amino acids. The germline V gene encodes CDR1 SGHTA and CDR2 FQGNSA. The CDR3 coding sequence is TGTGCCAGCAGCTTAGAAGTCAGCTCCTACGAGCAGTACTTC. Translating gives CASSLEVSSYEQYF.